This T cell receptor (beta chain) was identified in a study of early T cells in non-severe SARS-CoV-2 infection. At the level of the study: The chains were unpaired, and the sequenced material was bulk RNA from unsorted whole blood.

Germline V lookup: CDR1 MGHRA, CDR2 YSYEKL. This CDR3 is 15 amino acids long. TCRdb itself ran the 5' RACE reads through MiXCR, one entry per CDR3 protein. Seen here are over 85,000 distinct CDR3 sequences, roughly 15% observed once, and the top ten hold about 1.3%. Points on this clonotype: Germline is not matched at one junction end, which may reflect a read error.

Input material: whole blood. This chain links TRBV4-1 with TRBJ1-1; unclear D gene. The receptor was isolated from an adult who was a healthcare worker with PCR-confirmed SARS-CoV-2 infection or an uninfected control (not recorded which). The chain's CDR3 is CASCQEFGLNTEAFF. The CDR3 region has the DNA TGCGCCAGCTGCCAAGAATTTGGGTTGAACACTGAAGCTTTCTTT.